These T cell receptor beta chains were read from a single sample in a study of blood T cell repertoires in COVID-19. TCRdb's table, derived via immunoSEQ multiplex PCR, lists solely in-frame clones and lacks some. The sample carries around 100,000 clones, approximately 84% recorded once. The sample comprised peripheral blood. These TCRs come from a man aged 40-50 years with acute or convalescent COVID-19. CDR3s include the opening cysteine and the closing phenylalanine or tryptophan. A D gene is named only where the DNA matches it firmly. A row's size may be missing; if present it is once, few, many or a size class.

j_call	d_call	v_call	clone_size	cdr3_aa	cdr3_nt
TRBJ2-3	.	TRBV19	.	CASSILGEGDTQYF	TGTGCCAGTAGTATATTGGGAGAGGGAGATACGCAGTATTTT
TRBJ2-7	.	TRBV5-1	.	CASSLGSGSSYEQYF	TGCGCCAGCAGCTTGGGGTCGGGAAGCAGCTACGAGCAGTACTTC
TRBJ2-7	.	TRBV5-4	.	CASSLAAGDYEQYF	TGTGCCAGCAGCTTGGCCGCAGGGGACTACGAGCAGTACTTC
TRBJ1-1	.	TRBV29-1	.	CSADTEAFF	TGCAGCGCCGACACTGAAGCTTTCTTT
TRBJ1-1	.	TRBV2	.	CASSSDRLNTEAFF	TGTGCCAGCAGTTCCGACAGACTGAACACTGAAGCTTTCTTT
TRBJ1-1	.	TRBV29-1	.	CSSLGGRGSEAFF	TGCAGCTCTCTCGGGGGGCGGGGTAGTGAAGCTTTCTTT
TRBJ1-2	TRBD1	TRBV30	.	CAEAPGTGPFYTF	TGTGCTGAAGCCCCCGGGACAGGGCCCTTCTACACCTTC
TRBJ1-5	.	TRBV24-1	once	CATSRGGLNQPQHF	TGTGCCACCTCCCGGGGGGGGCTCAATCAGCCCCAGCATTTT
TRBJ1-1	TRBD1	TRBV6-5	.	CASSLGQMNTEAFF	TGTGCCAGCAGCCTGGGACAGATGAACACTGAAGCTTTCTTT
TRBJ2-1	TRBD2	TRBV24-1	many	CATSDPAGGGNEQFF	TGTGCCACCAGTGACCCTGCGGGGGGGGGAAATGAGCAGTTCTTC
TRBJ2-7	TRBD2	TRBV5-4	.	CASSLELAGGDLEQYF	TGTGCCAGCAGCTTGGAACTAGCGGGGGGCGACCTCGAGCAGTACTTC
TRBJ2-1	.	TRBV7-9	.	CATRPQGYNEQFF	TGTGCCACCCGTCCACAGGGCTACAATGAGCAGTTCTTC
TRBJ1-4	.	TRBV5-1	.	CASSPVFATNEKLFF	TGCGCCAGCAGCCCTGTATTTGCAACTAATGAAAAACTGTTTTTT
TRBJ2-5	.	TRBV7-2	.	CASSLEQLQETQYF	TGTGCCAGCAGCTTAGAACAATTACAAGAGACCCAGTACTTC
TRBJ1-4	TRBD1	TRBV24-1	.	CATSDPQGARGSEKLFF	TGTGCCACCAGTGATCCCCAGGGGGCGCGAGGATCAGAAAAACTGTTTTTT
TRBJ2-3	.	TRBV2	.	CASSELAGLDLTDTQYF	TGTGCCAGCAGTGAATTAGCAGGGCTAGACCTCACAGATACGCAGTATTTT
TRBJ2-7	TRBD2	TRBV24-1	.	CATRGGRGRPYEQYF	TGTGCCACCCGGGGGGGGCGGGGACGGCCCTACGAGCAGTACTTC
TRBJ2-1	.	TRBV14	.	CASSPVGGYGEQFF	TGTGCCAGCAGCCCTGTCGGGGGTTATGGCGAGCAGTTCTTC
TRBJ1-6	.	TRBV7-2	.	CASSLVAGTYSPLHF	TGTGCCAGCAGCTTAGTAGCGGGTACTTATTCACCCCTCCACTTT
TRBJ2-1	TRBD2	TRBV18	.	CASRGFHSGDLSYNEQFF	TGTGCCAGCCGCGGCTTCCATAGCGGGGACCTTTCCTACAATGAGCAGTTCTTC
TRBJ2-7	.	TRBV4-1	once	CASSLEGGFSYEQYF	TGCGCCAGCAGCCTTGAGGGCGGGTTTTCCTACGAGCAGTACTTC
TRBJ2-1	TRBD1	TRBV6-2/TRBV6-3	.	CASSYHPGQGISYNEQFF	TGTGCCAGCAGTTACCACCCGGGACAGGGGATCTCCTACAATGAGCAGTTCTTC